This is a list of T cell receptor beta chains from one sample in a study of cytomegalovirus exposure and HLA in healthy donors. The data were produced by immunoSEQ multiplex PCR, yet TCRdb's version contains in-frame clones alone and is incomplete. The sample table sets out more than 100,000 clones. The sequenced sample was PBMCs. The receptors were gathered from a man aged 18 to 35 in good health and CMV-seronegative. Each CDR3 is given with its conserved first and last residue. D genes are given only for firm matches.

d_call	v_call	j_call	cdr3_aa	cdr3_nt
.	TRBV18	TRBJ1-1	CASSPTVPNTEAFF	TGTGCCAGCTCACCAACAGTACCGAACACTGAAGCTTTCTTT
.	TRBV19	TRBJ2-1	CASSTKRSGNYNEQFF	TGTGCCAGTAGTACTAAAAGGAGCGGTAATTACAATGAGCAGTTCTTC
TRBD1	TRBV7-9	TRBJ1-5	CASSLGTGYQPQHF	TGTGCCAGCAGCTTAGGGACAGGGTATCAGCCCCAGCATTTT
.	TRBV4-1	TRBJ1-6	CASSQSPQGNSPLHF	TGCGCCAGCAGCCAGAGTCCCCAGGGTAATTCACCCCTCCACTTT
.	TRBV14	TRBJ1-1	CASSQDLGRVNTEAFF	TGTGCCAGCAGCCAAGATTTGGGCAGGGTGAACACTGAAGCTTTCTTT
.	TRBV6-6	TRBJ1-6	CASSWLGAKDSPLHF	TGTGCCAGCAGCTGGCTGGGGGCGAAGGATTCACCCCTCCACTTT
TRBD2	TRBV19	TRBJ2-7	CASSMETSGSYEQYF	TGTGCCAGTAGTATGGAAACTAGCGGGAGCTACGAGCAGTACTTC
.	TRBV6-1	TRBJ1-1	CASSTFRGTEAFF	TGTGCCAGCAGTACCTTTCGGGGCACTGAAGCTTTCTTT
TRBD1	TRBV19	TRBJ1-1	CASSGRQGMNTEAFF	TGTGCCAGTAGTGGGAGACAGGGTATGAACACTGAAGCTTTCTTT
.	TRBV28	TRBJ2-7	CASRGAPPGEQYF	TGTGCCAGTCGGGGGGCCCCCCCAGGGGAGCAGTACTTC
TRBD1	TRBV27	TRBJ2-7	CASSRGQGATYEQYF	TGTGCCAGCAGTCGAGGACAGGGGGCCACCTACGAGCAGTACTTC
.	TRBV19	TRBJ1-1	CASSMGGINTEAFF	TGTGCCAGTAGTATGGGAGGAATTAACACTGAAGCTTTCTTT
TRBD1	TRBV7-9	TRBJ1-3	CASRTGGTGNTIYF	TGTGCCAGCAGGACAGGGGGCACTGGAAACACCATATATTTT
.	TRBV2	TRBJ2-7	CASSETPYEQYF	TGTGCCAGCAGTGAAACTCCCTACGAGCAGTACTTC
.	TRBV7-8	TRBJ2-7	CASSLGGTSYEQYF	TGTGCCAGCAGCTTGGGGGGAACCTCCTACGAGCAGTACTTC
.	TRBV5-4	TRBJ1-1	CASTPGASTWTEAFF	TGTGCCAGCACCCCTGGGGCCTCAACATGGACTGAAGCTTTCTTT
TRBD1	TRBV7-9	TRBJ1-4	CASSVRQGEKLFF	TGTGCCAGCAGCGTACGACAGGGTGAAAAACTGTTTTTT
.	TRBV2	TRBJ1-1	CASTLNRASEAFF	TGTGCCAGCACTCTAAACAGGGCCTCTGAAGCTTTCTTT
TRBD1	TRBV30	TRBJ1-2	CAWSVLRDSLFYGYTF	TGTGCCTGGAGTGTACTCCGGGACAGTCTTTTCTATGGCTACACCTTC
.	TRBV14	TRBJ2-1	CASSQVQGYNEQFF	TGTGCCAGCAGCCAAGTTCAGGGGTACAATGAGCAGTTCTTC
TRBD2	TRBV6-5	TRBJ2-7	CASSSGPSAGAPEQYF	TGTGCCAGCAGTTCCGGACCCTCAGCGGGAGCCCCCGAGCAGTACTTC
.	TRBV10-2	TRBJ1-2	CASSDGRQNYGYTF	TGCGCCAGCAGTGACGGCAGGCAAAACTATGGCTACACCTTC
TRBD2	TRBV6-6	TRBJ2-7	CASSDGTSVSYEQYF	TGTGCCAGCAGTGACGGGACTAGCGTCTCCTACGAGCAGTACTTC
.	TRBV15	TRBJ1-1	CATSRTGVNTEAFF	TGTGCCACCTCTCGGACGGGGGTGAACACTGAAGCTTTCTTT
.	TRBV25-1	TRBJ2-2	CASFGQFTGELFF	TGTGCCAGCTTCGGACAGTTCACCGGGGAGCTGTTTTTT
TRBD1	TRBV7-9	TRBJ2-2	CASSLWGQGARTGELFF	TGTGCCAGCAGCTTATGGGGACAGGGGGCCCGCACCGGGGAGCTGTTTTTT
.	TRBV29-1	TRBJ2-5	CSGAVGETQYF	TGCAGCGGAGCGGTCGGGGAGACCCAGTACTTC
TRBD2	TRBV6-6	TRBJ2-1	CASSYIPSGNNEQFF	TGTGCCAGCAGTTATATCCCTAGCGGTAACAATGAGCAGTTCTTC
.	TRBV6-5	TRBJ1-5	CASRPGAYNQPQHF	TGTGCCAGCAGACCGGGAGCTTACAATCAGCCCCAGCATTTT
.	TRBV19	TRBJ1-4	CASSTRHTATNEKLFF	TGTGCCAGTAGTACAAGACACACTGCAACTAATGAAAAACTGTTTTTT
.	TRBV19	TRBJ2-2	CASNLLGARTGELFF	TGTGCCAGTAACCTGTTGGGGGCTCGGACCGGGGAGCTGTTTTTT
.	TRBV6-4	TRBJ2-1	CASSDDTHSYNEQFF	TGTGCCAGCAGTGACGACACGCACTCCTACAATGAGCAGTTCTTC
TRBD1	TRBV27	TRBJ1-2	CASSPRTGVGYGYTF	TGTGCCAGCAGTCCCCGGACAGGGGTGGGCTATGGCTACACCTTC
TRBD1	TRBV6-6	TRBJ2-7	CASSNTGGDEQYF	TGTGCCAGCAGTAATACAGGGGGCGACGAGCAGTACTTC
.	TRBV12-5	TRBJ1-1	CASGFPGVEAFF	TGTGCTAGTGGTTTTCCAGGGGTTGAAGCTTTCTTT
TRBD2	TRBV5-6	TRBJ2-7	CASSLALAEHYEQYF	TGTGCCAGCAGCTTGGCCCTAGCGGAGCACTACGAGCAGTACTTC
TRBD2	TRBV9	TRBJ2-7	CASSGSGRGADEQYF	TGTGCCAGCAGCGGAAGCGGGAGAGGCGCCGACGAGCAGTACTTC
TRBD2	TRBV28	TRBJ2-5	CASRPGLAGVPQETQYF	TGTGCCAGCAGACCCGGACTAGCGGGAGTTCCCCAAGAGACCCAGTACTTC
TRBD2	TRBV18	TRBJ2-7	CASSPGLAGGRYEQYF	TGTGCCAGCTCACCCGGACTAGCGGGAGGCCGCTACGAGCAGTACTTC
TRBD1	TRBV7-9	TRBJ2-7	CASSLETTGRPDEQYF	TGTGCCAGCAGCTTAGAAACGACAGGGCGTCCCGACGAGCAGTACTTC
.	TRBV30	TRBJ1-2	CACGDFGYGYTF	TGTGCCTGTGGGGACTTCGGTTATGGCTACACCTTC
.	TRBV20-1	TRBJ2-1	CSASAGNEQFF	TGCAGTGCTAGTGCCGGCAATGAGCAGTTCTTC
.	TRBV29-1	TRBJ1-1	CSVSETGITEAFF	TGCAGCGTTAGTGAAACAGGAATTACTGAAGCTTTCTTT
TRBD2	TRBV7-8	TRBJ2-7	CASSLRRGLAGDEQYF	TGTGCCAGCAGCTTAAGGAGAGGACTAGCGGGAGACGAGCAGTACTTC
.	TRBV11-2	TRBJ2-2	CASSLVSGAYTGELFF	TGTGCCAGCAGCTTAGTTAGCGGAGCTTACACCGGGGAGCTGTTTTTT
TRBD2	TRBV30	TRBJ2-2	CAARGVDGELFF	TGTGCCGCCCGGGGGGTTGACGGGGAGCTGTTTTTT